The source of this TCR beta chain is a study of blood T cell repertoires in COVID-19 (dated by TCRdb to the early 2020s). For the study in its entirety: Samples covering the acute and convalescent phases of COVID-19 were provided by collaborators in the United States, Italy and Spain. The material from the prospective study consisted of cDNA or gDNA derived from T cells, B-cell-depleted T cells, or PBMCs. The dataset comprised deeply sampled blood TCRbeta repertoires from subjects exposed to, actively infected with, or recovered from COVID-19. The repertoires were released in a freely available public database meant as a resource for research on the immune response to SARS-CoV-2. The samples were drawn from the first 160 participants of the ongoing ImmuneRACE study and from 1,254 subjects provided by 6 global collaborators. Nearly every sample came with metadata listing a de-identified subject ID, COVID-19 status, age in years and sex. HLA class I and class II types, where available, came from metadata supplied by the sample provider rather than from assay-based typing.

The immunoSEQ Assay, a bias-controlled multiplex PCR, was used to amplify TCRbeta CDR3 regions from genomic DNA. From the authors' description of their analysis: Nucleated cell counts per sample were estimated from amplification of reference gene primers within the assay. Sequence reads were collapsed and filtered to measure the absolute abundance of every unique TCRbeta CDR3 rearrangement. Productive Simpson clonality was computed per sample as the square root of Simpson's diversity index over productive rearrangements. What TCRdb holds here is the immuneACCESS table cut down to in-frame rearrangements. Part of the clones is not present; checked against another copy, under half of the missing clones reflect an unresolved V gene, and the others are unexplained. V and J calls and clone size are copied from that table; D and trimming were computed from the DNA. Here the sample has roughly 150,000 clones; just over 90% occur a single time. Roughly 2.3% of the sample lies in the top ten.

Collaborating institutions collected whole blood in K2EDTA tubes following their own protocols. Collaborator samples were shipped for TCRbeta analysis as frozen whole blood, isolated PBMCs, or DNA extracted from either sample type. At the junction V is shortened by 5 bases and J by 6 bases, with 6 bases in between. The CDR3 spans 11 residues, from the cysteine through the phenylalanine. Only the CDR3 DNA is retained, 33 bases long and in frame from the first base. Turning to this clone: The target of this receptor is not known. Within one base of it there is no much larger clone, and no base qualities were kept.

The research as a whole found: The quantity of clinical and demographic metadata differed by source and by participant and was supplied without curation.

The chain is assembled from TRBV12-3 or TRBV12-4 and TRBJ2-3, with the D gene not clear enough to name. The clonotype originates from a man aged 18 to 35 with acute or convalescent COVID-19. The sequenced sample consisted of peripheral blood. CDR3 loop: CASSPRDTQYF. The DNA sequence follows: TGTGCCAGCAGTCCGCGGGATACGCAGTATTTT.